This T cell receptor (beta chain) derives from a study of T cell responses to AZD1222 COVID-19 vaccine. The study's findings and limits: The breadth and depth of Spike-specific TCRs increased once two AZD1222 doses had been given.

Concerning this clone: Its antigen is currently unknown.

Germline loops: CDR1 LNHDA, CDR2 SQIVND (reference sequence). V lost 1 base to trimming and J lost 0 bases, with 9 bases between them. CDR3 length: 15 amino acids. Using immunoSEQ multiplex PCR, the repertoire was profiled, and TCRdb retains in-frame clones only, with some absent. The repertoire consists of 150,000 to 200,000 clones, with roughly nine tenths occurring once and the leading ten covering roughly 0.98%. The genes are TRBV19 and TRBJ1-2; D gene uncertain. The TCR originated in an adult who received the AZD1222 COVID-19 vaccine. Material: peripheral blood, obtained 28 days after the second AZD1222 dose. CDR3 sequence: CASSIAGRANYGYTF. In DNA form, the CDR3 reads TGTGCCAGTAGTATAGCTGGCCGAGCTAACTATGGCTACACCTTC.